Following are 14 T cell receptor beta chains from one sample sequenced in a study of CD8 T cells in Susac syndrome. An amount of RNA that ranged from roughly 0.5 to 1 ug was reverse transcribed with random hexamers. Each CDR3 protein gets one entry after TCRdb re-called the immunoSEQ multiplex PCR reads with MiXCR. The sample lists 250,000 to 300,000 distinct CDR3 sequences, 89% occurring once. The material sequenced was CD8+ T cells from PBMCs. All receptors come from a human donor with multiple sclerosis.

This chain joins TRBV15 and TRBJ2-1, with TRBD2 matching 10 bases. V lost 0 bases, J lost 9 bases, and 17 bases stayed unmatched. The CDR3 length is 19 residues. Looked up from germline, CDR1 is LNHNV and CDR2 is YYDKDF (reference sequence). The CDR3 loop reads CATSRDHSSGGPRLGEQFF. The CDR3 bases are TGTGCCACCAGCAGAGATCATAGTAGCGGGGGGCCCCGTTTAGGTGAGCAGTTCTTC.

This clonotype was seen only a few times. A read error may account for a junction end that differs from germline. The chain links TRBV4-1 to TRBJ2-7; TRBD1 might be the D (6 bases). This CDR3 contains 12 residues. Germline lookup yields CDR1 MGHRA and CDR2 YSYEKL. This chain's CDR3 is CASSQGPYEQYF. The DNA of the CDR3 is TGTGCCAGTTCACAGGGACCGTACGAGCAGTACTTC.

The J gene is TRBJ1-1, the V gene TRBV20-1; 8 positions match TRBD1. The V gene end was trimmed by 2 bases and the J gene end by 5 bases; junction bases not matched to a gene: 7. Germline V CDR1 and CDR2: DFQATT, SNEGSKA (reference sequence). The CDR3 covers 14 residues. The CDR3 loop reads CSARSGQGETEAFF. CDR3 bases: TGCAGTGCTAGATCTGGACAGGGAGAAACTGAAGCTTTCTTT.

The gene calls are TRBV20-1 and TRBJ2-7, with unresolved D. This CDR3 is built from 13 residues. Germline V lookup: CDR1 DFQATT, CDR2 SNEGSKA (reference sequence). Deletions cut 2 bases from V and 0 bases from J, with 8 bases between. In DNA, the CDR3 is TGCAGTGCTAGATTGGTAACCTCCTACGAGCAGTACTTC. Translating it yields CSARLVTSYEQYF.

This chain connects TRBV5-1 to TRBJ2-7, with D perhaps matching TRBD2 (5 bases). Germline CDR1 reads SGHRS; CDR2 reads YFSETQ. The CDR3 is made up of 15 amino acids. The germline V and J ends were trimmed by 0 bases and 0 bases, with 10 bases remaining between them. In DNA form, the CDR3 reads TGCGCCAGCAGCTTGGACTCGGGAAGCTCCTACGAGCAGTACTTC. It codes for CASSLDSGSSYEQYF. Full variable domain (outside the CDR3, taken from reference TRBV5-1 and TRBJ2-7): KAGVTQTPRYLIKTRGQQVTLSCSPISGHRSVSWYQQTPGQGLQFLFEYFSETQRNKGNFPGRFSGRQFSNSRSEMNVSTLELGDSALYLCASSLDSGSSYEQYFGPGTRLTVT.

V usage is TRBV13 and J usage is TRBJ2-1; TRBD2 agrees at 13 bases. V lost 5 bases to trimming and J lost 4 bases; unmatched junction nucleotides: 5. Per germline, CDR1 PRHDT and CDR2 FYEKMQ (reference sequence). This CDR3 has 16 residues. CDR3 in amino acids: CASSTRTSGRYNEQFF. The CDR3, as DNA: TGTGCCAGCAGCACGAGGACTAGCGGGAGATACAATGAGCAGTTCTTC.

Regarding this clonotype: Its ends do not fully match the called genes, so a read error is possible. The chain is built from TRBV7-6 and TRBJ2-5; D is unclear. This CDR3 has 14 residues. Germline V CDR1 and CDR2: SGHVS, FNYEAQ. This CDR3 reads CASCFVSLQETQYF. The CDR3 DNA reads as TGTGCCAGCTGCTTCGTAAGCCTCCAAGAGACCCAGTACTTC.

V is TRBV4-3 and J is TRBJ1-5; tentative D call: TRBD1 (5 bases). V lost 6 bases and J lost 4, with 16 bases in between. This CDR3 is 15 amino acids long. Germline lookup yields CDR1 LGHNA and CDR2 YSLEER. CDR3 nucleotide sequence: TGCGCCAGCAGTCAGCTATGGGGGGAAAATCAGCCCCAGCATTTT. Its protein product is CASSQLWGENQPQHF.

The CDR3 reads CASSGPGQGAASSYNEQFF. Written as DNA, the CDR3 is TGTGCCAGCAGCGGTCCGGGACAGGGGGCAGCAAGCTCCTACAATGAGCAGTTCTTC. The chain joins TRBV9 to TRBJ2-1; TRBD1 aligns across 12 bases. V trimming: 3 bases; J trimming: 0 bases; junction bases outside the gene matches: 10. Germline loops: CDR1 SGDLS, CDR2 YYNGEE. This CDR3 comprises 19 residues.

J is TRBJ2-3 and V is TRBV30; 11 bases map to TRBD2. The CDR3 consists of 19 residues. J was trimmed by 0 bases and V by 1 base; bases with no gene match: 12. Germline CDR1 and CDR2: GTSNPN and SVGIG (reference sequence). CDR3 nucleotide sequence: TGTGCCTGGAGTGGGACTAGCGGGTCGGACTTTCCTAGCACAGATACGCAGTATTTT. This gives the protein CAWSGTSGSDFPSTDTQYF.

This sequence joins TRBV15 and TRBJ2-7, with TRBD2 identical over 9 bases. V shed 5 bases and J 3 bases; nucleotides not matched to a gene: 5. The CDR3 has 14 residues. CDR1 is LNHNV and CDR2 is YYDKDF in the germline V gene (reference sequence). In nucleotides, the CDR3 is TGTGCCACCAGCGAAAGACTAGCGGACTACGAGCAGTACTTC. It encodes CATSERLADYEQYF.

The rearrangement links TRBV12-3 or TRBV12-4 to TRBJ1-6, with D possibly TRBD1 on 6 matching bases. V shed 3 bases and J shed 7 bases, with 13 bases lying between them. This CDR3 region has 15 residues. This chain's CDR3 is CASSFAGGLNSPLHF. In DNA, the CDR3 is TGTGCCAGCAGTTTTGCGGGGGGCTTAAATTCACCCCTCCACTTT.

The genes are TRBV24-1 and TRBJ2-5; 8 positions agree with TRBD1. V shed 12 bases, J shed 5 bases, and the junction held 4 bases outside the gene matches. The CDR3 runs to 11 residues. Germline V gene data show CDR1 as KGHDR and CDR2 as SFDVKD. The CDR3 is CAGGQGETQYF. The CDR3 bases are TGTGCCGGAGGACAGGGTGAGACCCAGTACTTC.

V gene TRBV4-3 combines with J gene TRBJ2-3; 10 bases are a match to TRBD1. V shed 6 bases, J shed 9 bases, and the junction held 6 bases outside the gene matches. The CDR3 length is 13 residues. Germline-derived CDR1 and CDR2 are LGHNA and YSLEER. CDR3 sequence: CASSSTGQGTQYF. The CDR3 nucleotides are TGCGCCAGCAGTTCGACGGGACAGGGGACGCAGTATTTT.